Following are 31 T cell receptor beta chains from one sample sequenced in a study of multiple sclerosis patients with progressive multifocal leukoencephalopathy. Time point indicated: before natalizumab initiation. Libraries were prepared by immunoSEQ multiplex PCR; TCRdb keeps only in-frame clonotypes and omits some of them. The sample records under 40,000 clones, approximately 92% being singletons. The specimen was PBMCs. Receptor source: a man aged 25 to 45 with multiple sclerosis.

V is TRBV9 and J is TRBJ2-2, with 7 positions matching TRBD1. V was clipped by 0 bases and J by 4 bases; unmatched bases: 3. CDR3 length: 15 amino acids. Germline V gene lookup returns CDR1 SGDLS and CDR2 YYNGEE. CDR3 sequence reads: CASSVVAGGTGELFF. CDR3 nucleotide sequence: TGTGCCAGCAGCGTAGTCGCAGGGGGCACCGGGGAGCTGTTTTTT.

The chain is built from TRBV5-5 and TRBJ1-1; the D gene is possibly TRBD1 (5 bases). The CDR3 has 17 amino acids. The V end was cut by 0 bases, the J end by 0 bases, with 15 bases between. Germline V gene data show CDR1 as SGHKS and CDR2 as YYEKEE (reference sequence). CDR3 in DNA: TGTGCCAGCAGCTTGGAGGACAACCATCTTATGAACACTGAAGCTTTCTTT. Translating gives CASSLEDNHLMNTEAFF.

V and J are TRBV27 and TRBJ2-7; 13 nucleotides line up with TRBD2. Germline V gene lookup returns CDR1 MNHEY and CDR2 SMNVEV (reference sequence). With 6 bases clipped from V and 7 bases from J, the junction kept 9 bases outside the gene matches. CDR3 length equals 15 residues. CDR3 sequence (DNA): TGTGCCAGCAGACCGCTTGGACTAGCGGGAGAAGAGCAGTACTTC. Translation: CASRPLGLAGEEQYF.

The chain carries TRBV7-9 and TRBJ2-1; D tentatively reads TRBD1 or TRBD2 (6 bases each). Per germline, CDR1 SEHNR and CDR2 FQNEAQ (reference sequence). Trimming took 0 bases from V and 8 from J, leaving 17 bases between them. The CDR3 spans 16 residues. The CDR3 here is CASSLAPTGPGDEQFF. Here the CDR3 DNA reads TGTGCCAGCAGCTTAGCACCAACAGGGCCGGGGGATGAGCAGTTCTTC.

CDR3 sequence: CASSLTSGSGETQYF. CDR3 sequence (DNA): TGCGCCAGCAGCCTCACTAGCGGGAGTGGAGAGACCCAGTACTTC. The chain joins TRBV4-1 to TRBJ2-5; 11 bases agree with TRBD2. Losses at the gene ends were 4 bases for V and 4 bases for J; bases not matched to a gene: 5. The CDR3 runs 15 residues. Germline CDR1 is MGHRA and CDR2 is YSYEKL.

The chain carries TRBV5-1 and TRBJ1-4, with D perhaps TRBD1 (5 bases). The CDR3 totals 14 residues. Germline-derived CDR1 and CDR2 are SGHRS and YFSETQ. Between the trimmed V and J ends, which lost 4 bases and 7 bases, there was a span of 14 bases. The CDR3 nucleotides are TGCGCCAGCAGCCCCGGGGCGGGTAGTGAAAAACTGTTTTTT. Protein sequence: CASSPGAGSEKLFF.

V is TRBV11-3 and J is TRBJ2-1; perhaps TRBD2 as D (5 bases). V was pared by 3 bases and J by 2 bases, with 8 bases between. This CDR3 is built from 14 residues. CDR1 SGHNT and CDR2 YENEEA come from the germline V gene. The CDR3 sequence is CASSFRGPYNEQFF. CDR3 coding DNA: TGTGCCAGCAGCTTCCGGGGTCCCTACAATGAGCAGTTCTTC.

This chain joins TRBV13 and TRBJ2-7; a weak D match, TRBD1 (5 bases). V was cut by 5 bases and J by 1 base, with 15 bases left in between. Per germline, CDR1 PRHDT and CDR2 FYEKMQ (reference sequence). The CDR3 is made up of 15 amino acids. The chain's CDR3 is CASSPRQSQSYEQYF. CDR3 bases: TGTGCCAGCAGCCCCAGACAGAGTCAATCCTACGAGCAGTACTTC.

The rearrangement joins TRBV9 to TRBJ2-1; 9 bases are shared with TRBD2. The junction had 4 bases not matched to a gene; V was cut back by 3 bases and J by 0 bases. This CDR3 is built from 16 residues. The germline V gene encodes CDR1 SGDLS and CDR2 YYNGEE. The CDR3 region is CASSARSGSSYNEQFF. The CDR3 region has the DNA TGTGCCAGCAGCGCCCGTAGCGGGAGCTCCTACAATGAGCAGTTCTTC.

The V gene is TRBV5-4, the J gene TRBJ1-1; 8 bases agree with TRBD1. The ends lost 4 bases at V and 0 bases at J; junction bases unmatched: 2. Germline CDR1 SGHNT, CDR2 YYREEE (reference sequence). The CDR3 contains 14 residues. CDR3 residues: CASSVDRVNTEAFF. CDR3 bases: TGTGCCAGCAGCGTGGACAGGGTGAACACTGAAGCTTTCTTT. Using reference TRBV5-4 and TRBJ1-1 for the parts outside the CDR3, the full variable domain is ETGVTQSPTHLIKTRGQQVTLRCSSQSGHNTVSWYQQALGQGPQFIFQYYREEENGRGNFPPRFSGLQFPNYSSELNVNALELDDSALYLCASSVDRVNTEAFFGQGTRLTVV.

This chain connects TRBV6-4 to TRBJ1-2; 10 bases fit TRBD1. With V trimmed by 3 bases and J by 3 bases, 10 bases remained unmatched. The CDR3 has 17 residues. CDR1 and CDR2 from the germline V gene are MRHNA and SNTAGT. The CDR3 is CASSESGETGGHYGYTF. CDR3 in DNA: TGTGCCAGCAGTGAATCGGGGGAGACAGGGGGCCACTATGGCTACACCTTC.

The rearrangement links TRBV27 to TRBJ1-1; D perhaps matches TRBD1 (5 bases). This CDR3 has 15 residues. CDR1 is MNHEY, CDR2 SMNVEV, per germline (reference sequence). V was cut by 2 bases and J by 3 bases, with 13 bases left in between. As DNA, the CDR3 is TGTGCCAGCAGTTTAAATTGGGGGGAGGACACTGAAGCTTTCTTT. Translated: CASSLNWGEDTEAFF.

This clone came up once. This rearrangement joins TRBV28 to TRBJ1-2; D remains unclear. Germline V gene lookup returns CDR1 MDHEN and CDR2 SYDVKM. CDR3 length: 13 amino acids. V lost 3 bases and J 9 bases, leaving 14 bases between the germline ends. This CDR3 is CASSFSTTMSYTF. Here the CDR3 DNA reads TGTGCCAGCAGTTTTAGTACAACTATGAGCTACACCTTC.

The V gene is TRBV5-6, the J gene TRBJ2-2; weak D call: TRBD2 (6 bases). The CDR3 is made up of 18 amino acids. Trimming removed 4 bases at V and 8 bases at J, with 27 bases between. Germline V gene lookup returns CDR1 SGHDT and CDR2 YYEEEE. The CDR3 is CASSPGPAGRSGAGELFF. As DNA, the CDR3 is TGTGCCAGCAGCCCGGGCCCGGCGGGAAGGTCAGGAGCAGGGGAGCTGTTTTTT.

The chain recombines TRBV19 with TRBJ2-7; no clear D. Germline CDR1 LNHDA, CDR2 SQIVND (reference sequence). V gave up 5 bases and J gave up 3 bases, with 11 bases separating them. This CDR3 is 13 amino acids long. CDR3 sequence reads: CASSDRPLYEQYF. CDR3 nucleotide sequence: TGTGCCAGTAGTGATCGGCCCCTCTACGAGCAGTACTTC.

The genes are TRBV6-4 and TRBJ2-1, with 8 nucleotides matching TRBD1. Looked up from germline, CDR1 is MRHNA and CDR2 is SNTAGT. Trimming took 2 bases from V and 7 from J; bases not matched to a gene: 1. The CDR3 totals 13 residues. CDR3 nucleotides: TGTGCCAGCAGTGACGACAGGGGTAATGAGCAGTTCTTC. Protein: CASSDDRGNEQFF.

V is TRBV19 and J is TRBJ2-1; 13 bases fit TRBD2. CDR3 size: 15 residues. The germline gives CDR1 LNHDA, CDR2 SQIVND (reference sequence). Trimming removed 4 bases from V and 9 bases from J; junction bases left unmatched: 6. For the CDR3, the DNA is TGTGCCAGTAGTAAGGGACTAGCGGGAAGGGGTGAGCAGTTCTTC. Amino acids: CASSKGLAGRGEQFF. Based on the CDR3 plus reference TRBV19 and TRBJ2-1, the full variable domain is DGGITQSPKYLFRKEGQNVTLSCEQNLNHDAMYWYRQDPGQGLRLIYYSQIVNDFQKGDIAEGYSVSREKKESFPLTVTSAQKNPTAFYLCASSKGLAGRGEQFFGPGTRLTVL.

This chain's CDR3 is CSAREQETQYF. The CDR3 DNA follows: TGCAGTGCTAGAGAACAAGAGACCCAGTACTTC. The chain has TRBV20-1 and TRBJ2-5; D remains unclear. V gave up 0 bases and J gave up 2 bases, with 1 base separating them. CDR1 and CDR2 from the germline V gene are DFQATT and SNEGSKA (reference sequence). The CDR3 length is 11 residues.

The V and J genes are TRBV5-6 and TRBJ2-3; 8 nucleotides agree with TRBD2. J was trimmed by 1 base and V by 2 bases; bases with no gene match: 0. The V gene's germline CDR1 is SGHDT and CDR2 YYEEEE. This CDR3 has 14 amino acids. This CDR3 reads CASSLLAGTDTQYF. DNA for the CDR3: TGTGCCAGCAGCTTACTAGCGGGCACAGATACGCAGTATTTT.

This chain connects TRBV10-3 to TRBJ1-2; D is possibly TRBD1 (5 bases). V lost 0 bases, J lost 7 bases, and 21 bases lay in between. The CDR3 extends over 17 amino acids. The germline gives CDR1 ENHRY, CDR2 SYGVKD. The CDR3 spells CAISESGGAGIHFGYTF. The CDR3 region has the DNA TGTGCCATCAGTGAGTCGGGAGGGGCCGGAATCCACTTTGGCTACACCTTC.

J is TRBJ2-7 and V is TRBV7-8; 8 positions match TRBD1. The V and J ends lost 0 bases and 2 bases, in that order; junction bases with no gene match: 12. The CDR3 loop spans 18 amino acids. Germline assignment: CDR1 SGHVS and CDR2 FQNEAQ. As DNA, the CDR3 is TGTGCCAGCAGCTTAGCACGATCTTCCCGGACAGGGACCTACGAGCAGTACTTC. Its translation: CASSLARSSRTGTYEQYF.

This clone was found once. J is TRBJ2-5 and V is TRBV29-1; D is ambiguous. Germline V CDR1 and CDR2: SQVTM, ANQGSEA. V lost 7 bases and J 5 bases, leaving 8 bases between the germline ends. The CDR3 is made up of 10 amino acids. CDR3 in amino acids: CSALVETQYF. CDR3 sequence (DNA): TGCAGCGCCCTAGTGGAGACCCAGTACTTC. The full variable domain, completed using reference TRBV29-1 and TRBJ2-5, is SAVISQKPSRDICQRGTSLTIQCQVDSQVTMMFWYRQQPGQSLTLIATANQGSEATYESGFVIDKFPISRPNLTFSTLTVSNMSPEDSSIYLCSALVETQYFGPGTRLLVL.

This chain connects TRBV5-6 to TRBJ2-1, with 7 bases lining up with TRBD2. Germline V gene sequence: CDR1 SGHDT, CDR2 YYEEEE. The ends lost 0 bases at V and 7 bases at J; junction bases unmatched: 7. The CDR3 covers 15 residues. The CDR3 region is CASSLVGRERNEQFF. The CDR3, as DNA: TGTGCCAGCAGCTTGGTGGGGAGGGAGAGGAATGAGCAGTTCTTC. Combining the CDR3 with reference TRBV5-6 and TRBJ2-1 gives the whole variable domain DAGVTQSPTHLIKTRGQQVTLRCSPKSGHDTVSWYQQALGQGPQFIFQYYEEEERQRGNFPDRFSGHQFPNYSSELNVNALLLGDSALYLCASSLVGRERNEQFFGPGTRLTVL.

This clone was counted only a few times. The genes are TRBV10-3 and TRBJ1-4; the match to TRBD1 covers 8 bases. The CDR3 consists of 14 residues. With V trimmed by 5 bases and J by 5 bases, 4 bases remained unmatched. Germline V CDR1 and CDR2: ENHRY, SYGVKD. Here the CDR3 DNA reads TGTGCCATCAGTACACAGGGGGACAATGAAAAACTGTTTTTT. Protein product: CAISTQGDNEKLFF.

This clone has just a few counts. V usage is TRBV29-1 and J usage is TRBJ2-3, with a tentative D call TRBD2 (5 bases). V lost 4 bases, J lost 2 bases, and 16 bases lay in between. The CDR3 length is 15 residues. Germline V gene data show CDR1 as SQVTM and CDR2 as ANQGSEA. The CDR3: CSVVRVGETTDTQYF. DNA of the CDR3: TGCAGCGTTGTAAGGGTGGGAGAGACCACAGATACGCAGTATTTT.

The V and J genes are TRBV6-1 and TRBJ2-7; D is uncertain. V was shortened by 5 bases and J by 4 bases, with 12 bases between the two germline ends. The length of the CDR3 is 13 residues. CDR1 is MNHNS and CDR2 is SASEGT in the germline V gene. CDR3 loop: CASSRQNSYEQYV. The CDR3 DNA sequence: TGTGCCAGCAGTCGGCAGAATAGTTACGAGCAGTACGTC.

This clone was detected only once. The chain uses TRBV30 and TRBJ2-2; the D gene is possibly TRBD2 (6 bases). V was cut by 0 bases and J by 0 bases, with 8 bases left in between. The CDR3 runs to 15 residues. Germline V gene data show CDR1 as GTSNPN and CDR2 as SVGIG (reference sequence). CDR3 sequence: CAWSVIAANTGELFF. The CDR3, as DNA: TGTGCCTGGAGTGTTATAGCGGCGAACACCGGGGAGCTGTTTTTT.

This clone was picked up one time. The chain employs TRBV25-1 and TRBJ1-4, with D possibly TRBD1 on 6 matching bases. CDR1 and CDR2 from the germline V gene are MGHDK and SYGVNS. Trimming shortened V by 8 bases and J by 7 bases, and 20 bases separated the two germline ends. The CDR3 length is 15 residues. The DNA for the CDR3 is TGTGCCAGCGCCGAAGCAGGACAGCCCTTTGAAAAACTGTTTTTT. It yields the protein CASAEAGQPFEKLFF.

The J gene is TRBJ1-6, the V gene TRBV7-6, with TRBD1 identical over 7 bases. Losses at the gene ends were 5 bases for V and 9 bases for J; bases not matched to a gene: 7. CDR3 size: 14 residues. Germline CDR1 and CDR2: SGHVS and FNYEAQ. This chain's CDR3 is CASSPTGTVSPLHF. CDR3 nucleotide sequence: TGTGCCAGCAGCCCGACAGGGACGGTTTCACCCCTCCACTTT.

The CDR3 DNA reads as TGCGCCACACATCCAGTGACAGGGGATAGCAATCAGCCCCAGCATTTT. Translating gives CATHPVTGDSNQPQHF. The genes are TRBV23-1 and TRBJ1-5, with TRBD1 identical over 8 bases. TRBV23-1 is marked as an open reading frame, function uncertain. This CDR3 spans 16 amino acids. The ends lost 10 bases at V and 0 bases at J; junction bases unmatched: 11.

The rearrangement joins TRBV7-9 to TRBJ2-1; D possibly matches TRBD1 or TRBD2 (6 bases each). V was clipped by 6 bases and J by 8 bases, with 17 bases between them. Germline CDR1 and CDR2: SEHNR and FQNEAQ (reference sequence). This CDR3 spans 14 amino acids. The CDR3 DNA follows: TGTGCCAGCAGGCCCTCATCGGGGGCCCATGAGCAGTTCTTC. Its translation: CASRPSSGAHEQFF.